A single T cell receptor beta chain is shown here with its context. The clone's antigen remains unknown. Per-nucleotide qualities are absent, and no much larger clonotype sits a single base away. In light of the paper, this sample's time point label describes: baseline before first vaccination. Vaccinee samples were obtained from the UK trials COV001 and COV002, which included a single-blind randomized controlled phase 2/3 trial of AZD1222 (ChAdOx1 nCoV-19) in healthy adults. For TCRbeta chain sequencing, PBMC samples from trial participants were taken at day 0 and at day 28 after the second dose. The CDR3 holds 13 amino acids from the cysteine to the phenylalanine. CDR3 DNA is the only sequence kept; it has 39 bases, read in frame from the first base. Between the V and J ends, shortened by 0 bases and 10 bases respectively, the junction contains 11 bases. This sample was taken from a study of T cell responses to AZD1222 COVID-19 vaccine (dated by TCRdb to about 2021). For context, the study as a whole: Because spike-specific TCR depth and breadth did not differ between the two schedules, AZD1222 recipients who got a second dose at roughly 4 weeks were pooled with those who got a second dose at roughly 12 weeks. Trial participants were enrolled by age into 18-55, 56-69 and 70-plus year subgroups, with about 150, 27 and 61 TCR-sequenced participants respectively. TCR sequencing was performed for fewer than 250 trial participants, of whom about 200 were given two doses of AZD1222 and some 26 were given two doses of MenACWY control vaccine.

The CDR3 regions of human TCRbeta chains were analyzed by immunosequencing. The authors' analysis ran thus. Repertoire TCRs were matched against a reference library of SARS-CoV-2-specific TCRs generated with the MIRA antigen-specificity platform. Breadth meant the fraction of unique TCRs that were SARS-CoV-2-associated, whereas depth meant the fraction of total T cells that were SARS-CoV-2-associated. Using the MIRA data, each spike-specific TCR was mapped to the spike region that the TCR reacts to and placed in a CD4 or CD8 class. Log10-transformed breadth and depth values were compared by one-way ANOVA with Sidak's multiple comparisons tests. In its TCRdb copy, this immuneACCESS table keeps in-frame sequences only and misses some clones. Where compared with another copy, unresolved V genes explain less than half of these, and the others have no known cause. That table gives V, J and clone size, and the DNA gave D and trimming. For this sample the table gives 110,000 to 150,000 clones, of which approximately 83% were detected only once. In total, the top ten clones hold around 8.6% of the sample.

Paper-wide results and their limitations: Most participants were white British and females outnumbered males, and the authors suggested that clonal diversity may have been underestimated. After two AZD1222 doses, spike-specific TCR breadth and depth were significantly higher than at day 0 and than in MenACWY recipients. The 56-69-year group was small, and its depth increase did not reach significance, likely because of low power. Conclusions about previously exposed vaccinees are limited, since just 5 or 6 AZD1222 recipients were seropositive for SARS-CoV-2 at baseline. Because no day 14 peak-response samples were available, the repertoires could be characterized only after the peak T cell response. The whole spike protein was spanned by vaccine-associated CD4 TCRs, and dominant responses were seen in regions 160-218 and 743-854. Epitopes outside the regions mutated in the B.1.351 and B.1.1.7 variants were reportedly recognized by nearly half of the unique spike-specific TCRs.

This material consisted of peripheral blood, taken on day 0 of AZD1222 vaccination. The V gene is TRBV12-3 or TRBV12-4 and the J gene is TRBJ2-3, and possibly TRBD1, on 6 matching bases. The source is an adult in good health. For the CDR3, the sequence is CASSLARQEAQYF. The bases are TGTGCCAGCAGTTTAGCCCGACAGGAAGCGCAGTATTTT.